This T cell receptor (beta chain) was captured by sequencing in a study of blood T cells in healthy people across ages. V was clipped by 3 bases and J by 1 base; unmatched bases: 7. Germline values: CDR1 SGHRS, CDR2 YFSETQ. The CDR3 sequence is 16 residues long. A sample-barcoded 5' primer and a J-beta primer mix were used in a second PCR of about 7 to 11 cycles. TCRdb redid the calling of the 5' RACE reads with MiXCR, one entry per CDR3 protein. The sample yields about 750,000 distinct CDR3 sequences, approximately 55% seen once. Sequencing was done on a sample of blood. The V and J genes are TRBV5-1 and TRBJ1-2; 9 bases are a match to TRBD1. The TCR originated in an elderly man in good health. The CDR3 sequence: CASSSGTGTNNYGYTF. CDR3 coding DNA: TGCGCCAGCAGCTCCGGGACAGGGACGAATAACTATGGCTACACCTTC.